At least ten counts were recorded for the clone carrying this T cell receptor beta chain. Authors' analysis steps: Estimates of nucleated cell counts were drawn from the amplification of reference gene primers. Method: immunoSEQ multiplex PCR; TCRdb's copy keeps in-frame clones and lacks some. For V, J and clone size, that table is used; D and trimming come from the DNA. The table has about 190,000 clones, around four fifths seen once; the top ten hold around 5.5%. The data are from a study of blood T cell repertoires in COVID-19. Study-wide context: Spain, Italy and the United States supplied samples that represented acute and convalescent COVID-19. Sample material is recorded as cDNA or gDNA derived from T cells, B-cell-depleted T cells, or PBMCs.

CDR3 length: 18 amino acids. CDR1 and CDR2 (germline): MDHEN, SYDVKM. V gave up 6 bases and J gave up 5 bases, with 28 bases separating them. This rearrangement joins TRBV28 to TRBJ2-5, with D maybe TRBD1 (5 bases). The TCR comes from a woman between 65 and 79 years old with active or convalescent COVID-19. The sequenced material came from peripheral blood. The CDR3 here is CASSPASFLRQIAETQYF. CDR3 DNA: TGTGCCAGCAGCCCCGCATCGTTTCTCAGACAGATTGCGGAGACCCAGTACTTC.